This T cell receptor beta chain was recorded in a study of blood T cell repertoires in COVID-19. Trimming removed 1 base from V and 7 bases from J, with 16 bases in between. This CDR3 has 15 amino acids. The V gene's germline CDR1 is SGHVS and CDR2 FQNEAQ. Assay used: immunoSEQ multiplex PCR; TCRdb lists only in-frame clones, some missing. The sample has about 200,000 clones, roughly 88% seen once; the top ten hold roughly 6.2%. The sequence derives from a woman aged 40 to 55 who had recovered from COVID-19. Material for sequencing was peripheral blood. This rearrangement joins TRBV7-8 to TRBJ1-2, with D possibly TRBD1 on 5 matching bases. The CDR3 DNA reads TGTGCCAGCAGCTTAGGGGGCGCGGACATCTTTGGCTACACCTTC. Translated: CASSLGGADIFGYTF.